The clone carrying this T cell receptor beta chain showed up many times. The assay was immunoSEQ multiplex PCR, and TCRdb's table has in-frame clones only and misses some. The data contain 70,000 to 80,000 clones, approximately 91% of them singletons. This entry is derived from a study of control samples from healthy donors and cancer patients. The TCR comes from a woman aged 45-59 years with colorectal cancer. Sequenced sample: PBMCs.

In DNA, the CDR3 is TGTGCCAGCAGTCTAGGGGGGGTTTATAGCAATCAGCCCCAGCATTTT. This sequence encodes CASSLGGVYSNQPQHF. The chain uses TRBV27 and TRBJ1-5, with D possibly matching TRBD1 (6 bases). With 5 bases removed from V and 0 bases from J, the gap between germline ends came to 14 bases. Germline V gene data show CDR1 as MNHEY and CDR2 as SMNVEV (reference sequence). This CDR3 spans 16 amino acids.